These T cell receptor beta chains were read from a single sample in a study of regulatory T cells in long-lasting Graves disease. TCRdb recomputed calls from the multiplex PCR reads with MiXCR, one row per CDR3 protein. The sample lists approximately 460,000 distinct CDR3 sequences, about 17% occurring once. These data were also filed under a second study, of T cells in Graves' hyperthyroidism and ophthalmopathy.

Here the sequenced sample was peripheral blood mononuclear cells (PBMCs), taken at new diagnosis, from a patient treated with antithyroid drugs. The source is a woman aged 25 to 39 with Graves disease. CDR3s include the opening cysteine and the closing phenylalanine or tryptophan. The D gene is left open where the match is weak. Not every row has a clone size; where given, it reads once, few, many or a size class.

V gene,clone size,D gene,J gene,CDR3 protein,CDR3 DNA
TRBV18,many,TRBD2,TRBJ2-3,CASSHLGLAGEMGTDTQYF,TGTGCCAGCTCACACCTTGGACTAGCGGGAGAGATGGGCACAGATACGCAGTATTTT
TRBV28,many,TRBD2,TRBJ2-3,CASKGAGVSDTQYF,TGTGCCAGCAAAGGGGCGGGAGTTTCAGATACGCAGTATTTT
TRBV19,NA,TRBD1,TRBJ1-2,CASSPKGAGGYTF,TGTGCCAGTAGTCCAAAGGGGGCCGGGGGCTACACCTTC
TRBV20-1,NA,TRBD2,TRBJ2-1,CSASRLAAPGTYNEQFF,TGCAGTGCTAGCCGACTAGCGGCCCCGGGGACCTACAATGAGCAGTTCTTC
TRBV12-3/TRBV12-4,few,TRBD2,TRBJ2-1,CASSSTSSEQFF,TGTGCCAGCAGTTCGACTAGCAGTGAGCAGTTCTTC
TRBV2,many,TRBD2,TRBJ2-3,CASRDTSGSENTQYF,TGTGCCAGCCGTGATACTAGCGGGAGTGAAAATACGCAGTATTTT
TRBV20-1,NA,TRBD1,TRBJ1-5,CSGRQGIQPQHF,TGCAGTGGGCGACAGGGGATTCAGCCCCAGCATTTT
TRBV15,NA,NA,TRBJ1-2,CATSRGGTGTNGGYTF,TGTGCCACCAGCAGAGGGGGAACCGGGACAAATGGAGGCTACACCTTC
TRBV2,NA,TRBD2,TRBJ2-1,CASSAPRTSGSRLNEQFF,TGTGCCAGCAGTGCCCCGCGGACTAGCGGGAGCAGACTCAATGAGCAGTTCTTC
TRBV27,many,NA,TRBJ2-7,CASSPLGLGAYEQYF,TGTGCCAGCAGTCCCCTGGGACTGGGGGCCTACGAGCAGTACTTC
TRBV11-2,many,NA,TRBJ2-5,CASSLGPGLKETQYF,TGTGCCAGCAGCTTAGGCCCCGGTCTAAAAGAGACCCAGTACTTC
TRBV11-3,NA,TRBD2,TRBJ2-2,CASSLQPGLAGSTNTGELFF,TGTGCCAGCAGCTTACAGCCGGGACTAGCGGGTTCAACGAACACCGGGGAGCTGTTTTTT
TRBV12-3/TRBV12-4,many,NA,TRBJ1-5,CASSFGGALKPQHF,TGTGCCAGCAGTTTCGGGGGAGCCCTAAAACCCCAGCATTTT
TRBV7-8,many,NA,TRBJ2-1,CASSLEGGPNGNEQFF,TGTGCCAGCAGCTTAGAGGGCGGTCCAAATGGGAATGAGCAGTTCTTC
TRBV20-1,many,NA,TRBJ2-5,CSARAFRGVVETQYF,TGCAGTGCTAGGGCATTTAGGGGAGTAGTTGAGACCCAGTACTTC
TRBV19,NA,NA,TRBJ2-5,CASSPLERVGTQYF,TGTGCCAGTAGTCCCCTGGAGAGAGTCGGGACCCAGTACTTC
TRBV13,many,TRBD2,TRBJ2-7,CASSLTVFGGTTAYEQYF,TGTGCCAGCAGCTTAACAGTTTTTGGAGGGACTACTGCCTACGAGCAGTACTTC
TRBV30,many,NA,TRBJ2-1,CAWSGTGVEEQFF,TGTGCCTGGAGTGGTACAGGTGTTGAAGAGCAGTTCTTC
TRBV30,many,NA,TRBJ2-2,CAWDPGTSGIAGELFF,TGTGCCTGGGACCCCGGCACATCGGGTATCGCCGGGGAGCTGTTTTTT
TRBV6-1,many,NA,TRBJ1-2,CASRTVGNYGYTF,TGTGCCAGCCGGACAGTCGGCAACTATGGCTACACCTTC
TRBV12-3/TRBV12-4,many,NA,TRBJ2-4,CASSFPAYRNIQYF,TGTGCCAGCAGTTTCCCTGCTTACAGAAACATTCAGTACTTC
TRBV28,few,TRBD1,TRBJ1-2,CASSPWDRFNYGYTF,TGTGCCAGCAGTCCCTGGGACAGATTCAACTATGGCTACACCTTC
TRBV18,many,TRBD1,TRBJ2-7,CASSPNRGHVYEQYF,TGTGCCAGCTCACCAAACAGGGGGCACGTCTACGAGCAGTACTTC
TRBV13,NA,NA,TRBJ2-3,CASSLVFTDTQYF,TGTGCCAGCAGCTTAGTCTTCACAGATACGCAGTATTTT
TRBV20-1,many,TRBD2,TRBJ2-7,CSARAEGLQYEQYF,TGCAGTGCTAGAGCCGAGGGACTACAATACGAGCAGTACTTC
TRBV20-1,many,NA,TRBJ1-1,CSARVPPGTRTEAFF,TGCAGTGCTAGAGTGCCCCCAGGGACGCGGACTGAAGCTTTCTTT
TRBV6-1,few,NA,TRBJ2-2,CASSSPILSGELFF,TGTGCCAGCAGTAGCCCCATTTTATCCGGGGAGCTGTTTTTT
TRBV20-1,many,NA,TRBJ2-1,CSARGPTPTTYNEQFF,TGCAGTGCTAGAGGGCCCACCCCTACAACCTACAATGAGCAGTTCTTC
TRBV6-4,few,NA,TRBJ1-1,CASSWPGENTEAFF,TGTGCCAGCAGTTGGCCAGGGGAGAACACTGAAGCTTTCTTT
TRBV7-7,few,TRBD2,TRBJ2-2,CASSPRSAGATGELFF,TGTGCTAGCAGCCCGAGGTCGGCGGGAGCCACCGGGGAGCTGTTTTTT
TRBV5-1,many,TRBD1,TRBJ2-1,CASSPRDRGFEQFF,TGCGCCAGCAGCCCCCGGGACAGGGGGTTTGAGCAGTTCTTC
TRBV28,few,NA,TRBJ2-3,CASSILGIVSGPRGDTQYF,TGTGCCAGCAGTATCCTCGGAATCGTCTCGGGCCCAAGGGGAGATACGCAGTATTTT
TRBV7-2,many,NA,TRBJ2-3,CASSPTRVNTDTQYF,TGTGCCAGCAGCCCCACTAGAGTCAACACAGATACGCAGTATTTT
TRBV7-9,NA,NA,TRBJ2-7,CASSPQGGGVFYEQYF,TGTGCCAGCAGCCCCCAAGGGGGAGGGGTGTTCTACGAGCAGTACTTC
TRBV13,NA,TRBD2,TRBJ2-2,CASSPRLARDAGELFF,TGTGCCAGCAGCCCACGACTAGCGCGAGACGCCGGGGAGCTGTTTTTT
TRBV15,many,NA,TRBJ1-2,CATSRVFWVEGMSSYGYTF,TGTGCCACCAGCAGAGTTTTCTGGGTAGAGGGCATGAGCTCTTATGGCTACACCTTC
TRBV6-2/TRBV6-3,few,NA,TRBJ2-2,CASSSVTGELFF,TGTGCCAGCAGTTCTGTTACCGGGGAGCTGTTTTTT
TRBV20-1,many,TRBD1,TRBJ1-2,CSARDSGGRANYGYTF,TGCAGTGCTAGAGATTCAGGGGGAAGAGCTAACTATGGCTACACCTTC
TRBV20-1,many,NA,TRBJ2-7,CSASRGEYEQYF,TGCAGTGCCTCAAGGGGAGAATACGAGCAGTACTTC
TRBV28,few,TRBD2,TRBJ2-1,CTSFTTSGSTVEQFF,TGTACCAGCTTCACCACTAGCGGGAGTACGGTTGAGCAGTTCTTC
TRBV4-1,NA,NA,TRBJ1-2,CASSQGSGATHYGYTF,TGCGCCAGCAGCCAAGGGTCCGGGGCAACCCACTATGGCTACACCTTC
TRBV10-3,NA,NA,TRBJ1-1,CAISGDLNTEALF,TGTGCCATCAGTGGGGACTTAAACACTGAAGCTCTCTTT
TRBV5-1,many,TRBD1,TRBJ2-7,CASSTGQEAYEQYF,TGCGCCAGCAGCACTGGACAGGAGGCCTACGAGCAGTACTTC
TRBV5-6,many,TRBD1,TRBJ1-1,CASSHRGGTEAFF,TGCGCCAGCAGCCACAGGGGTGGGACTGAAGCTTTCTTT